Each of the 2 T cell receptor beta chains below was sequenced from the same sample in a study of cytomegalovirus exposure and HLA in healthy donors. The study ran its PCR with 60 Vbeta and 13 Jbeta primers. The assay was immunoSEQ multiplex PCR, and TCRdb's table has in-frame clones only and misses some. The sample lists around 150,000 clones, over 70% occurring once. Sample: PBMCs. Receptors originate from a woman aged 40 to 50 in good health and CMV-seronegative.

The genes are TRBV7-2 and TRBJ2-4, with 16 bases matching TRBD2. Per germline, CDR1 SGHTA and CDR2 FQGNSA. The trim removed 3 bases at V and 8 bases at J, leaving 4 bases unmatched. The CDR3 contains 16 residues. The chain's CDR3 is CASSLGLAGGLHIQYF. CDR3 sequence (DNA): TGTGCCAGCAGCTTGGGACTAGCGGGGGGGCTTCACATTCAGTACTTC.

V usage is TRBV7-9 and J usage is TRBJ2-2; D is perhaps TRBD2 (6 bases). The CDR3 totals 15 residues. Deletions cut 1 base from V and 3 bases from J, with 9 bases between. Germline-derived CDR1 and CDR2 are SEHNR and FQNEAQ (reference sequence). DNA for the CDR3: TGTGCCAGCAGCTTAGACGGAGGGGACACCGGGGAGCTGTTTTTT. Encoded protein: CASSLDGGDTGELFF.